These T cell receptor beta chains were read from a single sample in a study of brain T cells in children with intractable seizures. Produced via immunoSEQ multiplex PCR; TCRdb's table is partial and in-frame only. The sample yields about 8,000 clones, roughly four fifths seen once. The sample in question was resected brain tissue, obtained at surgery. Receptor source: a boy under three years old with tuberous sclerosis and intractable seizures. The CDR3 runs from the conserved cysteine through the conserved F or W.

CDR3,J,V
CASSLGVRETQYF,TRBJ2-5,TRBV7-3
CAISSGDATYEQYF,TRBJ2-7,TRBV10-3
CASIDRGLETQYF,TRBJ2-5,TRBV6-5
CAIRMVGDTQYF,TRBJ2-3,TRBV6-6
CASGPLQGRNSPLHF,TRBJ1-6,TRBV19
CAISGTNNEQFF,TRBJ2-1,TRBV10-3
CATRQGEGGYTF,TRBJ1-2,TRBV24-1
CASSVGRRGYTDTQYF,TRBJ2-3,TRBV9
CATSEWGQLNEQFF,TRBJ2-1,TRBV15
CALGLVGNEQFF,TRBJ2-1,TRBV6-1
CASTPLLTSGIRNEQYF,TRBJ2-7,TRBV5-5
CASGNNEQFF,TRBJ2-1,TRBV12-3/TRBV12-4
CASSGDTYEQYF,TRBJ2-7,TRBV2
CASRDIYGYTF,TRBJ1-2,TRBV6-1
CASSGKNFYEQYF,TRBJ2-7,TRBV27
CAIRTGVSTYEQYF,TRBJ2-7,TRBV6-6